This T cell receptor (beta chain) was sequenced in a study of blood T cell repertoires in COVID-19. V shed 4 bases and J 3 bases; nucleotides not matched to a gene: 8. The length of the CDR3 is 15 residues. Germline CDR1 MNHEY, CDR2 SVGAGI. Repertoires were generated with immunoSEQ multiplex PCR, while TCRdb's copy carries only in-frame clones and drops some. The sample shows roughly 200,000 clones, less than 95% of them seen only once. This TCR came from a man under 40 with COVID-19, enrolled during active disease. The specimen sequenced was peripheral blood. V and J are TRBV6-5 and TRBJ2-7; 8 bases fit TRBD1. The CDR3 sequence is CASSSQGASGYEQYF. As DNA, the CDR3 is TGTGCCAGCAGTTCGCAGGGGGCTTCGGGCTACGAGCAGTACTTC.